This T cell receptor (beta chain) was captured by sequencing in a study of graft-versus-host responses after intestinal transplantation. Study in general: All recipients were given anti-thymocyte globulin induction, and tacrolimus and steroids were then administered for around three years.

This CDR3 is built from 16 residues. V gave up 0 bases and J gave up 14 bases; unmatched junction bases: 9. Germline CDR1 SGHDT, CDR2 YYEEEE. Assay used: immunoSEQ multiplex PCR; TCRdb lists only in-frame clones, some missing. This table holds 130,000 or so clones, nearly 95% found once. As concerns this clone: Its matching antigen is unknown.

Study-wide points: Some patients had graft-donor T cell macrochimerism, and their allografts showed high graft-versus-host to host-versus-graft clonal ratios. Among circulating GvH clones, peak levels were associated with early post-transplant declines in HvG clones. GvH clones detected in recipient marrow included some appearing first in ileum or blood.

The genes are TRBV5-6 and TRBJ2-3, with TRBD2 matching 16 bases. The sequence came from a human donor who received an intestinal transplant. Material: unstimulated CD4+ T cells sorted from spleen or lymph node cells, obtained before intestinal transplant. The CDR3 loop is CASSLAGTSGRARGYF. In DNA form, the CDR3 reads TGTGCCAGCAGCTTGGCCGGGACTAGCGGGAGGGCTCGGGGGTATTTT.